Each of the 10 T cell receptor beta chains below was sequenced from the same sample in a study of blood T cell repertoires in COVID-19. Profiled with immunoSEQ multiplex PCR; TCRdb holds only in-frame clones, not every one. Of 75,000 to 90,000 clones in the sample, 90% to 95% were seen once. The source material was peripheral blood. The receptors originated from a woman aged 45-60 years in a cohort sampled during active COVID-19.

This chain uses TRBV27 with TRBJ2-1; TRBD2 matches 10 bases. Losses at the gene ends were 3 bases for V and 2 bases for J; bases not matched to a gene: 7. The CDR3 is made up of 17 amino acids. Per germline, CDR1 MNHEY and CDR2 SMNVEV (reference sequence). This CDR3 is CASSFQRTSGTYNEQFF. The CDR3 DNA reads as TGTGCCAGCAGTTTTCAGCGGACTAGCGGTACCTACAATGAGCAGTTCTTC.

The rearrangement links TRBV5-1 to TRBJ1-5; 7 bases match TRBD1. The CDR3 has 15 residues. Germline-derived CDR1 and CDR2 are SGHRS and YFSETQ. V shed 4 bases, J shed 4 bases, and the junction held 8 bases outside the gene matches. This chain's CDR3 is CASSKQGVRNQPQHF. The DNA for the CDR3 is TGCGCCAGCAGCAAGCAGGGGGTTAGGAATCAGCCCCAGCATTTT.

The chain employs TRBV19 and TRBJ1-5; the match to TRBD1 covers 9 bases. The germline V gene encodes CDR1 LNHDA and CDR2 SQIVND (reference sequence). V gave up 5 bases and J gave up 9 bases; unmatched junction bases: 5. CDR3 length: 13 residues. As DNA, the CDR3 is TGTGCCAGTAGTGGGGACAGGGATCGGCCCCAGCATTTT. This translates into CASSGDRDRPQHF.

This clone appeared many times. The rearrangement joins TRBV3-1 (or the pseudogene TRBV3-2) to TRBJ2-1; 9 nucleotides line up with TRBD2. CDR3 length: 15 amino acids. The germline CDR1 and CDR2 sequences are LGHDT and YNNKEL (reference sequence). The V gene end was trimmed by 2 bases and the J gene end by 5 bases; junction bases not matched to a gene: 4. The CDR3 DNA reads TGTGCCAGCAGCCAAACAGCGGGAGGTAACAATGAGCAGTTCTTC. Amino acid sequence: CASSQTAGGNNEQFF.

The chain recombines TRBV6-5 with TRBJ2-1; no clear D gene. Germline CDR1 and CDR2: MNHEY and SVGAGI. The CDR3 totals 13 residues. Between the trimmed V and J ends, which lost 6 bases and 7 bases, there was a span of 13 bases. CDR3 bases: TGTGCCAGCAGACTTCCGGGTGGGAATGAGCAGTTCTTC. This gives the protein CASRLPGGNEQFF.

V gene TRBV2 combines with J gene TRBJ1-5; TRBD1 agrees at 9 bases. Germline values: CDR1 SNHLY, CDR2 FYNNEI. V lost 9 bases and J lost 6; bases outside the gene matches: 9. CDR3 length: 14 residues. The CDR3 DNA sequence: TGTGCCAGTAAACCCGGGACAGGGACTCAGCCCCAGCATTTT. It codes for CASKPGTGTQPQHF.

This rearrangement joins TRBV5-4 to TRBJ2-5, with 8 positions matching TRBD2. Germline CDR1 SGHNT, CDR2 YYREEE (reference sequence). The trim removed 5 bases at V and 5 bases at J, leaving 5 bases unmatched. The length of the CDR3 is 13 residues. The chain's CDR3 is CASSYPGGETQYF. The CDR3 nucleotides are TGTGCCAGCAGTTACCCGGGGGGGGAGACCCAGTACTTC. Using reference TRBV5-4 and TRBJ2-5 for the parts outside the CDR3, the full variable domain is ETGVTQSPTHLIKTRGQQVTLRCSSQSGHNTVSWYQQALGQGPQFIFQYYREEENGRGNFPPRFSGLQFPNYSSELNVNALELDDSALYLCASSYPGGETQYFGPGTRLLVL.

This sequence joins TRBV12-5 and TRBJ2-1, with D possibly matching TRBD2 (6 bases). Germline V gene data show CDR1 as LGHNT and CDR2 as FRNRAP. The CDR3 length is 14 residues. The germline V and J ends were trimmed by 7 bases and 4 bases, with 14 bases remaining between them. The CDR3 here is CASVRDLSYNEQFF. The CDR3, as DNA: TGTGCTAGTGTCCGGGACTTGAGTTACAATGAGCAGTTCTTC.

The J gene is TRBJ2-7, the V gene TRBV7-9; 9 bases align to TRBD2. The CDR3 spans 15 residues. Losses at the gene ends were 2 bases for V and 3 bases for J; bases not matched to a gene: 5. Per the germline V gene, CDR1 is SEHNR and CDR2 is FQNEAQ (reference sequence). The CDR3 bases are TGTGCCAGCAGCTTACCTAGCGGGACAAGCTACGAGCAGTACTTC. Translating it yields CASSLPSGTSYEQYF.

The CDR3 loop reads CASSWPRRGSRGNYEQYF. DNA of the CDR3: TGCGCCAGCAGCTGGCCCCGGAGAGGTTCAAGAGGTAACTACGAGCAGTACTTC. The chain uses TRBV5-1 and TRBJ2-7, with D unclear. The CDR3 is made up of 18 amino acids. V was clipped by 3 bases and J by 3 bases, with 25 bases between them. The V gene's germline CDR1 is SGHRS and CDR2 YFSETQ.